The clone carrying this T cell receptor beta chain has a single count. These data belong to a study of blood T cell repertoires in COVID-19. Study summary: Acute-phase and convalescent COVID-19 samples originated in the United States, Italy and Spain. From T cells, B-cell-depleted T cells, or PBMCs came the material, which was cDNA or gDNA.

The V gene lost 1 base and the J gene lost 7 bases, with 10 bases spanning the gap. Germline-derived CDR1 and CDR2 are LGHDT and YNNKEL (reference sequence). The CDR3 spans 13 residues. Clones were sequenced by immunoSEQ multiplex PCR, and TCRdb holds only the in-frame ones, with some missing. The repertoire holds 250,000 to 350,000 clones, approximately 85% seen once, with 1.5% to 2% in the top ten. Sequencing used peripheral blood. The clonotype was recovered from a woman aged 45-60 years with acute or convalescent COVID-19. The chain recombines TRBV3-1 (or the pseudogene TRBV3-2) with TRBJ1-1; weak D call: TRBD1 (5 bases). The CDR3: CASSQALGLEAFF. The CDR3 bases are TGTGCCAGCAGCCAAGCCCTGGGGCTTGAAGCTTTCTTT.